A single sample is the source of the 32 T cell receptor beta chains below, sequenced in a study of T cell responses to AZD1222 COVID-19 vaccine (dated by TCRdb to the early 2020s). Library creation used the immunoSEQ multiplex PCR assay. Here the immuneACCESS table is served through TCRdb, limited to in-frame sequences with V and J called. Missing clones are a known gap in these copies; in checked studies unresolved V genes cover under half, and the rest lacks a known reason. The sample table records about 150,000 clones; about 89% of these occur just once. The ten largest clones capture just over 9% of the sample. The time point label of this sample denotes: about 28 days (+/-7) after the second vaccine dose. Source: peripheral blood, taken 28 days after the second AZD1222 dose. Receptor source: an adult who received the AZD1222 COVID-19 vaccine.

The rearrangement links TRBV3-1 (or the pseudogene TRBV3-2) to TRBJ2-7; 7 bases align to TRBD2. This CDR3 has 16 amino acids. Per the germline V gene, CDR1 is LGHDT and CDR2 is YNNKEL (reference sequence). The J segment lost 0 bases and the V segment lost 0 bases, leaving 5 bases of the junction unmatched. CDR3 sequence (DNA): TGTGCCAGCAGCCAAGATAGCGGGTCGAGCTCCTACGAGCAGTACTTC. Its translation is CASSQDSGSSSYEQYF.

The V and J genes are TRBV6-2 or TRBV6-3 and TRBJ2-3; D possibly uses TRBD1 or TRBD2 (5 bases each). CDR3 length: 14 residues. Trimming cost V 5 bases and J 2 bases, with 11 bases left between them. Germline V lookup: CDR1 MNHEY, CDR2 SVGEGT. CDR3 nucleotides: TGTGCCAGCAGTCTAGGGACCGACACAGATACGCAGTATTTT. Translating gives CASSLGTDTDTQYF.

The rearrangement links TRBV24-1 to TRBJ2-7; 8 bases fit TRBD1. The germline CDR1 and CDR2 sequences are KGHDR and SFDVKD. Germline trimming cut 3 bases from V and 3 bases from J; bases unmatched to any gene: 0. CDR3 length: 13 residues. In DNA, the CDR3 is TGTGCCACCAGTGATGGACAGGGCTACGAGCAGTACTTC. Its protein is CATSDGQGYEQYF.

This chain uses TRBV5-1 with TRBJ1-4, with 11 bases that match TRBD1. Germline trimming cut 4 bases from V and 0 bases from J; bases unmatched to any gene: 2. This CDR3 region has 16 residues. Germline-derived CDR1 and CDR2 are SGHRS and YFSETQ. The CDR3 spells CASSGTGGATNEKLFF. CDR3 nucleotides: TGCGCCAGCAGCGGGACAGGGGGTGCAACTAATGAAAAACTGTTTTTT.

This clone was seen more than once but under ten times. The chain carries TRBV6-5 and TRBJ2-7; 8 bases line up with TRBD1. This CDR3 spans 14 amino acids. Trimming removed 6 bases from V and 6 bases from J; junction bases left unmatched: 10. From germline, CDR1 is MNHEY and CDR2 SVGAGI. In nucleotides, the CDR3 is TGTGCCAGCAGAGCACCCGGACAGGGAGGCGAGCAGTACTTC. This gives the protein CASRAPGQGGEQYF.

V usage is TRBV27 and J usage is TRBJ2-7; the match to TRBD2 covers 14 bases. V was pared by 2 bases and J by 5 bases, with 5 bases of the junction left unmatched. Per the germline V gene, CDR1 is MNHEY and CDR2 is SMNVEV (reference sequence). The CDR3 covers 16 residues. Here the CDR3 reads CASSLMTSGRANEQYF. The CDR3 nucleotides read TGTGCCAGCAGTTTAATGACTAGCGGGAGGGCCAACGAGCAGTACTTC.

This chain joins TRBV7-9 and TRBJ2-1; TRBD2 matches at 9 bases. V gave up 1 base and J gave up 6 bases; unmatched junction bases: 4. The germline V gene encodes CDR1 SEHNR and CDR2 FQNEAQ (reference sequence). The CDR3 extends over 15 amino acids. The CDR3 region is CASSLVTAGGNEQFF. CDR3 DNA sequence: TGTGCCAGCAGCTTAGTTACAGCGGGAGGCAATGAGCAGTTCTTC.

V gene TRBV11-2 combines with J gene TRBJ1-1, with TRBD1 identical over 7 bases. Per the germline V gene, CDR1 is SGHAT and CDR2 is FQNNGV. The CDR3 has 16 amino acids. V lost 1 base and J lost 4; bases outside the gene matches: 9. CDR3 bases: TGTGCCAGCAGCTTAGGACAGGGCATCCGTGGCACTGAAGCTTTCTTT. It is translated as CASSLGQGIRGTEAFF.

The chain has TRBV5-1 and TRBJ1-3; 9 bases align to TRBD1. The CDR3 length is 14 residues. Germline V gives CDR1 SGHRS, CDR2 YFSETQ. J lost 8 bases, V lost 0 bases, and 3 bases had no gene match. DNA of the CDR3: TGCGCCAGCAGCTTGGGACAGGGGGTATACACCATATATTTT. Encoded protein: CASSLGQGVYTIYF.

This clone was detected only once. The chain has TRBV27 and TRBJ1-2; 9 nucleotides match TRBD1. This CDR3 spans 17 amino acids. Trimming took 5 bases from V and 1 from J; bases not matched to a gene: 11. CDR1 and CDR2 from the germline V gene are MNHEY and SMNVEV (reference sequence). The CDR3 loop is CASSDGTGMGVNYGYTF. CDR3 DNA: TGTGCCAGCAGTGACGGGACAGGGATGGGAGTTAACTATGGCTACACCTTC.

The rearrangement joins TRBV5-4 to TRBJ2-5, with 12 bases that match TRBD2. CDR1 and CDR2 (germline): SGHNT, YYREEE (reference sequence). This CDR3 contains 16 residues. With V trimmed by 0 bases and J by 2 bases, 2 bases remained unmatched. The chain's CDR3 is CASSLALAGGQETQYF. The CDR3 coding sequence is TGTGCCAGCAGCTTGGCGCTAGCGGGAGGGCAAGAGACCCAGTACTTC. Variable domain in full (rest from reference TRBV5-4 and TRBJ2-5): ETGVTQSPTHLIKTRGQQVTLRCSSQSGHNTVSWYQQALGQGPQFIFQYYREEENGRGNFPPRFSGLQFPNYSSELNVNALELDDSALYLCASSLALAGGQETQYFGPGTRLLVL.

The V call is TRBV11-2, the J call TRBJ2-4, with TRBD1 matching 8 bases. Trimming at V came to 1 base and at J to 0 bases, leaving 11 bases not matched to a gene. This CDR3 is built from 19 residues. Germline V gene lookup returns CDR1 SGHAT and CDR2 FQNNGV. The chain's CDR3 is CASSLVRTGPFQAKNIQYF. The CDR3 bases are TGTGCCAGCAGCTTAGTTAGGACAGGGCCGTTTCAAGCCAAAAACATTCAGTACTTC. Supplemented by reference TRBV11-2 and TRBJ2-4, the full variable domain reads EAGVAQSPRYKIIEKRQSVAFWCNPISGHATLYWYQQILGQGPKLLIQFQNNGVVDDSQLPKDRFSAERLKGVDSTLKIQPAKLEDSAVYLCASSLVRTGPFQAKNIQYFGAGTRLSVL.

This chain uses TRBV7-2 with TRBJ2-3, with 9 bases that match TRBD2. The CDR3 is made up of 14 amino acids. V shed 7 bases and J 4 bases; nucleotides not matched to a gene: 6. CDR1 SGHTA and CDR2 FQGNSA come from the germline V gene. The CDR3 spells CASTLSGRSDTQYF. The CDR3 nucleotides are TGTGCCAGCACCCTGAGCGGGAGGTCAGATACGCAGTATTTT. Full variable domain (remainder filled in from reference TRBV7-2 and TRBJ2-3): GAGVSQSPSNKVTEKGKDVELRCDPISGHTALYWYRQSLGQGLEFLIYFQGNSAPDKSGLPSDRFSAERTGGSVSTLTIQRTQQEDSAVYLCASTLSGRSDTQYFGPGTRLTVL.

A single count supports this clone. The chain combines TRBV13 with TRBJ1-2, with D possibly matching TRBD1 (5 bases). This CDR3 comprises 16 residues. The germline gives CDR1 PRHDT, CDR2 FYEKMQ (reference sequence). V was pared by 5 bases and J by 2 bases, with 18 bases between. CDR3 DNA: TGTGCCAGCAGCCCTTGGGGGAATGGCGCCAACTATGGCTACACCTTC. It translates to CASSPWGNGANYGYTF.

The chain employs TRBV7-9 and TRBJ1-2; maybe TRBD1 (5 bases). The germline CDR1 and CDR2 sequences are SEHNR and FQNEAQ (reference sequence). Trimming took off 4 bases at V and 2 bases at J, with 11 bases between the two ends. The CDR3 length is 14 residues. The CDR3 region has the DNA TGTGCCAGCAGCTCGGGACGGATGAACTATGGCTACACCTTC. Protein: CASSSGRMNYGYTF.

The chain employs TRBV29-1 and TRBJ1-2; TRBD1 matches at 7 bases. The CDR3 spans 13 residues. Germline V gene lookup returns CDR1 SQVTM and CDR2 ANQGSEA. J gave up 4 bases and V 7 bases, and 9 bases lay outside the gene matches. The CDR3 region is CSAQGGFVYGYTF. CDR3 sequence (DNA): TGCAGCGCTCAGGGGGGGTTCGTCTATGGCTACACCTTC.

This chain links TRBV5-6 with TRBJ2-2, with 9 bases lining up with TRBD1. Germline V lookup: CDR1 SGHDT, CDR2 YYEEEE. Trimming at V came to 9 bases and at J to 1 base, leaving 7 bases not matched to a gene. The CDR3 is made up of 15 amino acids. In DNA form, the CDR3 reads TGTGCCACGCAAGGGGACAGGGAGAACACCGGGGAGCTGTTTTTT. This gives the protein CATQGDRENTGELFF.

Points on this clone: The sample carries other DNA sequences with the same CDR3. The J gene is TRBJ2-3, the V gene TRBV24-1; D is perhaps TRBD1 (6 bases). V was pared by 5 bases and J by 2 bases, with 13 bases between. The CDR3 has 15 amino acids. Germline V gene sequence: CDR1 KGHDR, CDR2 SFDVKD. Here the CDR3 reads CATSGRGQHTDTQYF. In DNA, the CDR3 is TGTGCCACCAGTGGCAGGGGCCAGCACACAGATACGCAGTATTTT.

The chain links TRBV19 to TRBJ2-7; 10 positions match TRBD2. The germline V gene has CDR1 LNHDA and CDR2 SQIVND (reference sequence). Trimming at V came to 6 bases and at J to 7 bases, leaving 15 bases not matched to a gene. CDR3 length: 16 amino acids. As DNA, the CDR3 is TGTGCCAGTAGAGTTGTTTCGCTAGCGGGAGAAGGAGAGCAGTACTTC. Protein: CASRVVSLAGEGEQYF.

V usage is TRBV4-1 and J usage is TRBJ1-5; D is possibly TRBD1 (6 bases). The germline gives CDR1 MGHRA, CDR2 YSYEKL. The CDR3 contains 14 residues. Trimming removed 0 bases at V and 7 bases at J, with 10 bases between. The CDR3 bases are TGCGCCAGCAGCCAAGAGACAGGTAGGCAGCCCCAGCATTTT. Amino acids: CASSQETGRQPQHF.

This chain joins TRBV19 and TRBJ1-5; D not certain. Germline-derived CDR1 and CDR2 are LNHDA and SQIVND (reference sequence). V was shortened by 7 bases and J by 0 bases, with 13 bases between the two germline ends. There are 15 residues in the CDR3. For the CDR3, the DNA is TGTGCCAGTAAAGAATTCCGCCATAGCAATCAGCCCCAGCATTTT. Translated: CASKEFRHSNQPQHF.

The sample holds one count of this clone. The chain combines TRBV7-9 with TRBJ2-5; D might be TRBD2 (6 bases). V was cut by 0 bases and J by 2 bases, with 10 bases left in between. The germline V gene has CDR1 SEHNR and CDR2 FQNEAQ (reference sequence). The CDR3 has 15 residues. This CDR3 is CASSLARGTQETQYF. CDR3 nucleotides: TGTGCCAGCAGCTTAGCTCGCGGGACTCAAGAGACCCAGTACTTC.

The chain uses TRBV5-1 and TRBJ2-3; 9 bases match TRBD2. Germline values: CDR1 SGHRS, CDR2 YFSETQ. The CDR3 length is 19 residues. V trimming: 2 bases; J trimming: 2 bases; junction bases outside the gene matches: 15. CDR3 nucleotides: TGCGCCAGCAGCTTACGGCGGGAGGGCCCTCCAATCTTCACAGATACGCAGTATTTT. Protein: CASSLRREGPPIFTDTQYF. The full variable domain, completed using reference TRBV5-1 and TRBJ2-3, is KAGVTQTPRYLIKTRGQQVTLSCSPISGHRSVSWYQQTPGQGLQFLFEYFSETQRNKGNFPGRFSGRQFSNSRSEMNVSTLELGDSALYLCASSLRREGPPIFTDTQYFGPGTRLTVL.

Here the CDR3 DNA reads TGTGCCAGCTCACCATCTAGGGGCTTGAACACTGAAGCTTTCTTT. It translates to CASSPSRGLNTEAFF. V and J are TRBV18 and TRBJ1-1; the D gene is possibly TRBD1 (5 bases). There are 15 residues in the CDR3. V dropped 2 bases and J dropped 0 bases, with 10 bases sitting between them. Germline V CDR1 and CDR2: KGHSH, LQKENI.

V is TRBV5-1 and J is TRBJ2-2, with 9 bases matching TRBD2. Germline lookup yields CDR1 SGHRS and CDR2 YFSETQ. Losses at the gene ends were 9 bases for V and 0 bases for J; bases not matched to a gene: 3. The CDR3 has 14 residues. The DNA for the CDR3 is TGCGCCACCCGACTAGCGGCGAACACCGGGGAGCTGTTTTTT. It translates to CATRLAANTGELFF.

The chain carries TRBV7-9 and TRBJ2-3; TRBD2 matches 11 bases. CDR3 size: 16 residues. Germline lookup yields CDR1 SEHNR and CDR2 FQNEAQ (reference sequence). V shed 6 bases, J shed 6 bases, and the junction held 11 bases outside the gene matches. The CDR3 DNA sequence: TGTGCCAGCAGACCTGGACTAGCGGGCCCGCGGGATACGCAGTATTTT. Translated: CASRPGLAGPRDTQYF.

The gene calls are TRBV19 and TRBJ1-5, with D perhaps matching TRBD1 (5 bases). Germline V gives CDR1 LNHDA, CDR2 SQIVND (reference sequence). The V gene lost 6 bases and the J gene lost 5 bases, with 8 bases spanning the gap. This CDR3 region has 12 residues. CDR3 bases: TGTGCCAGTAGATCGGGGGATCAGCCCCAGCATTTT. Protein product: CASRSGDQPQHF.

V gene TRBV29-1 combines with J gene TRBJ1-2; D is perhaps TRBD1 (6 bases). There are 14 residues in the CDR3. The germline V and J ends were trimmed by 5 bases and 2 bases, with 15 bases remaining between them. Germline-derived CDR1 and CDR2 are SQVTM and ANQGSEA. CDR3 amino acids: CSVYKAGGNYGYTF. CDR3 nucleotide sequence: TGCAGCGTTTACAAGGCGGGGGGCAACTATGGCTACACCTTC. Complete variable domain (other parts from reference TRBV29-1 and TRBJ1-2): SAVISQKPSRDICQRGTSLTIQCQVDSQVTMMFWYRQQPGQSLTLIATANQGSEATYESGFVIDKFPISRPNLTFSTLTVSNMSPEDSSIYLCSVYKAGGNYGYTFGSGTRLTVV.

This clone occurred once. The genes are TRBV6-1 and TRBJ1-4; TRBD1 is a possible D gene (6 bases). The CDR3 is made up of 19 amino acids. Trimming removed 0 bases from V and 6 bases from J, with 23 bases in between. The germline V gene has CDR1 MNHNS and CDR2 SASEGT. The chain's CDR3 is CASSEALQGVSGVDEKLFF. CDR3 coding DNA: TGTGCCAGCAGTGAAGCGCTCCAAGGTGTCTCAGGGGTTGATGAAAAACTGTTTTTT.

This clone was observed a handful of times. V usage is TRBV3-1 (or the pseudogene TRBV3-2) and J usage is TRBJ2-2; TRBD2 matches at 8 bases. V gave up 0 bases and J gave up 5 bases; unmatched junction bases: 5. The germline CDR1 and CDR2 sequences are LGHDT and YNNKEL (reference sequence). This CDR3 region has 16 residues. The CDR3, as DNA: TGTGCCAGCAGCCAAGAGGAAACTAGCGGAACCGGGGAGCTGTTTTTT. Translated: CASSQEETSGTGELFF.

J is TRBJ1-1 and V is TRBV28; D is uncertain. CDR3 length equals 13 residues. Looked up from germline, CDR1 is MDHEN and CDR2 is SYDVKM. V dropped 4 bases and J dropped 5 bases, with 11 bases sitting between them. The chain's CDR3 is CASSSPHWTEAFF. As DNA, the CDR3 is TGTGCCAGCAGTTCCCCCCATTGGACTGAAGCTTTCTTT.

The V gene is TRBV12-3 or TRBV12-4, the J gene TRBJ1-5, with TRBD1 as a possible D gene (5 bases). The CDR3 contains 13 residues. V gave up 7 bases and J gave up 7 bases, with 14 bases separating them. DNA for the CDR3: TGTGCCAGCACCAGTACAGGTTCCCAGCCCCAGCATTTT. Amino acids: CASTSTGSQPQHF.